This T cell receptor beta chain was retrieved from a study of vaccination and CD4 T cells after COVID-19. As to this clonotype: Its matching antigen is unknown.

The Oncomine TCR Beta short-read assay sequenced DNA from cultured CD4+ T cells. A single record per CDR3 protein comes from TCRdb applying MiXCR to the PCR reads. The sample holds 12,000 to 15,000 distinct CDR3 sequences, about 35% seen once. Described treatment: roughly 10-day PBMC culture with coronavirus spike peptide pools or control peptides (ViraFEST assay). Specimen: cultured CD4+ T cells from blood. The receptor was derived from a human donor with COVID-19.

CDR3 DNA sequence: TGTGCCTGGAGTGGGGAGGGGATCTTTGGCTACACCTTC. Translating gives CAWSGEGIFGYTF. The J gene is TRBJ1-2, the V gene TRBV30; D perhaps matches TRBD1 (5 bases). Germline CDR1 and CDR2: GTSNPN and SVGIG (reference sequence). The ends were cut back, 1 base at V and 7 bases at J, with 13 bases in the middle. The CDR3 covers 13 residues.